This record concerns one T cell receptor (beta chain) sequence. The data stem from a study of OX40 agonist ivuxolimab in advanced cancers. The assay was immunoSEQ multiplex PCR, and TCRdb's table has in-frame clones only and misses some. The sample comprises approximately 16,000 clones, 80% of which are singletons, and about 32% rests with the top ten. Germline-derived CDR1 and CDR2 are SGHVS and FQNEAQ. The CDR3 contains 13 residues. V lost 1 base and J lost 5, with 9 bases in between. The receptor was derived from an adult with an advanced solid tumor such as melanoma, head and neck, liver or kidney cancer. The rearrangement uses TRBV7-8 and TRBJ2-7; D remains unclear. Sample: CD4+ or CD8+ T cells sorted from blood, taken in a trial of the OX40 agonist ivuxolimab. CDR3 DNA sequence: TGTGCCAGCAGCTTAGAGTATCCGGACGAGCAGTACTTC. Translated, it gives CASSLEYPDEQYF.